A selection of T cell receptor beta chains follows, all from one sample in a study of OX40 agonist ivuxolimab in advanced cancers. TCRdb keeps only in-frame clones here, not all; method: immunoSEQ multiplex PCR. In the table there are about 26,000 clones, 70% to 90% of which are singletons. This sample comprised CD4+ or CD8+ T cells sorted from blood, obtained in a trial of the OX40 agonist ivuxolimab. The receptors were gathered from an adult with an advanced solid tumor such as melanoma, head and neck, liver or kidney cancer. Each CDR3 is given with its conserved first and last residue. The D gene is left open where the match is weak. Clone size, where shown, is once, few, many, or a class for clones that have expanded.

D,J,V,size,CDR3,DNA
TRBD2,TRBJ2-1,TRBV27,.,CASSLLAGENEQFF,TGTGCCAGCAGTTTACTAGCGGGCGAAAATGAGCAGTTCTTC
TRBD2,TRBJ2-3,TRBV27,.,CASSSASGRDTQYF,TGTGCCAGCAGTTCGGCTAGCGGGAGAGATACGCAGTATTTT
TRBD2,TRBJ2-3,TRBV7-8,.,CASSRSSGGETDTQYF,TGTGCCAGCAGCCGGAGTAGCGGGGGGGAGACAGATACGCAGTATTTT
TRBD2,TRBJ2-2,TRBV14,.,CASRDLAGPPGELFF,TGTGCCAGCAGGGACCTAGCGGGCCCCCCCGGGGAGCTGTTTTTT
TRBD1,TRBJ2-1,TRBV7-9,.,CASSLGEGTGVYNEQFF,TGTGCCAGCAGCTTAGGAGAAGGGACAGGGGTCTACAATGAGCAGTTCTTC
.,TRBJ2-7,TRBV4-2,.,CASSRESGSSSYEQYF,TGTGCCAGCAGCCGAGAGAGCGGGTCCAGCTCCTACGAGCAGTACTTC
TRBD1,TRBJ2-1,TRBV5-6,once,CASSLVGQGYGEQFF,TGTGCCAGCAGCTTGGTGGGACAGGGATATGGTGAGCAGTTCTTC
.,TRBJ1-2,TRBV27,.,CASSSRGGYGYTF,TGTGCCAGCAGTTCCAGGGGTGGATATGGCTACACCTTC
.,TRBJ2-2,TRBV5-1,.,CASSPDNFDTGELFF,TGCGCCAGCAGCCCGGATAATTTCGACACCGGGGAGCTGTTTTTT
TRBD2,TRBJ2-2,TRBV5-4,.,CASSLAVTSGTLTGELFF,TGTGCCAGCAGCTTGGCCGTCACTAGCGGGACGCTCACCGGGGAGCTGTTTTTT
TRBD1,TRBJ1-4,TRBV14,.,CASSQARTGGNEKLFF,TGTGCCAGCAGCCAAGCCCGGACAGGGGGGAATGAAAAACTGTTTTTT
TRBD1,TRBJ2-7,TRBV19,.,CASSRQGSDYEQYF,TGTGCCAGTAGTAGACAGGGTTCGGACTACGAGCAGTACTTC
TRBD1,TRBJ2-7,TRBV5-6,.,CASIDRGLSYEQYF,TGTGCCAGCATCGACAGGGGGCTCTCGTACGAGCAGTACTTC
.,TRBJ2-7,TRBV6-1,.,CASSEVWGYEQYF,TGTGCCAGCAGTGAAGTGTGGGGCTACGAGCAGTACTTC
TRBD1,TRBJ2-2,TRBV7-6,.,CASSLVGTGYGELFF,TGTGCCAGCAGCTTAGTTGGGACAGGGTACGGGGAGCTGTTTTTT
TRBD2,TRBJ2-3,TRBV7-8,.,CASSLRRTGLAGGHTDTQYF,TGTGCCAGCAGCTTGCGTAGGACGGGACTAGCGGGGGGCCACACAGATACGCAGTATTTT
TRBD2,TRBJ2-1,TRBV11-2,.,CASSFPAGGGSNEQFF,TGTGCCAGCAGCTTCCCAGCGGGAGGAGGCTCGAATGAGCAGTTCTTC